These 9 T cell receptor beta chains were all obtained from the same sample, sequenced in a study of cytomegalovirus exposure and HLA in healthy donors. This PCR relied on a set of 60 Vbeta primers and 13 Jbeta primers. The repertoire was sequenced with immunoSEQ multiplex PCR; TCRdb's copy has only in-frame clones and lacks some. The top ten hold 1.5% to 2% of the sample, which has some 150,000 clones, less than 9.5% seen once. Source material: PBMCs. The receptor set was obtained from a male donor in good health and CMV-seronegative.

The chain recombines TRBV5-1 with TRBJ2-6; no clear D. Germline CDR1 reads SGHRS; CDR2 reads YFSETQ. The germline V and J ends were trimmed by 5 bases and 0 bases, with 21 bases remaining between them. The CDR3 covers 19 residues. In nucleotides, the CDR3 is TGCGCCAGCAGTCGCCCGATGGAAACACTACTCTCTGGGGCCAACGTCCTGACTTTC. Translating it yields CASSRPMETLLSGANVLTF.

V and J are TRBV28 and TRBJ2-7; D perhaps matches TRBD2 (7 bases). Germline lookup yields CDR1 MDHEN and CDR2 SYDVKM. This CDR3 comprises 14 residues. V lost 11 bases and J lost 2, with 19 bases in between. The CDR3 DNA sequence: TGTGCCGGGGGTGAGGCGGGGGCCCCCTACGAGCAGTACTTC. Its translation is CAGGEAGAPYEQYF.

The chain carries TRBV4-1 and TRBJ1-4; D is unclear. The germline gives CDR1 MGHRA, CDR2 YSYEKL. The CDR3 runs to 16 residues. V was pared by 0 bases and J by 4 bases, with 12 bases between. CDR3 DNA sequence: TGCGCCAGCAGCCAAGATCGAGGCGGCATTAATGAAAAACTGTTTTTT. Residues: CASSQDRGGINEKLFF.

The rearrangement links TRBV7-9 to TRBJ2-3; tentatively, D is TRBD2 (6 bases). Germline V lookup: CDR1 SEHNR, CDR2 FQNEAQ (reference sequence). V gave up 3 bases and J gave up 2 bases, with 15 bases separating them. CDR3 length equals 16 residues. The CDR3 DNA follows: TGTGCCAGCAGCTTTTCTCAGGGACTTATCACAGATACGCAGTATTTT. The encoded protein is CASSFSQGLITDTQYF.

The table lists this clone with a few counts. The chain joins TRBV27 to TRBJ2-7; D possibly corresponds to TRBD1 (5 bases). CDR3 size: 14 residues. V was clipped by 3 bases and J by 3 bases, with 12 bases between them. CDR1 is MNHEY and CDR2 is SMNVEV in the germline V gene (reference sequence). The chain's CDR3 is CASSLGQIDYEQYF. For the CDR3, the DNA is TGTGCCAGCAGTTTGGGGCAGATAGACTACGAGCAGTACTTC.

This clone has more than one count but fewer than ten. V usage is TRBV20-1 and J usage is TRBJ2-5; D gene uncertain. The CDR3 is 11 amino acids. Germline CDR1 and CDR2: DFQATT and SNEGSKA (reference sequence). With 3 bases removed from V and 3 bases from J, the gap between germline ends came to 5 bases. The CDR3 nucleotides are TGCAGTGCTAGCGTCGAAGAGACCCAGTACTTC. Translation: CSASVEETQYF.

The chain recombines TRBV5-1 with TRBJ2-7, with D perhaps TRBD1 (6 bases). The germline V gene has CDR1 SGHRS and CDR2 YFSETQ. This CDR3 is built from 19 residues. V was clipped by 0 bases and J by 0 bases, with 22 bases between them. The CDR3 protein is CASSLDRARGVPSSYEQYF. In DNA form, the CDR3 reads TGCGCCAGCAGCTTGGATCGAGCCAGGGGCGTACCTAGCTCCTACGAGCAGTACTTC.

J is TRBJ1-4 and V is TRBV19; 9 bases align to TRBD1. Germline V gene data show CDR1 as LNHDA and CDR2 as SQIVND (reference sequence). The CDR3 covers 15 residues. Germline trimming cut 4 bases from V and 5 bases from J; bases unmatched to any gene: 5. CDR3 region: CASSTAGTGNEKLFF. DNA for the CDR3: TGTGCCAGTAGTACCGCCGGGACAGGGAATGAAAAACTGTTTTTT.

This chain connects TRBV28 to TRBJ2-7, with 11 bases that match TRBD2. CDR1 MDHEN and CDR2 SYDVKM come from the germline V gene. The CDR3 loop spans 13 amino acids. V shed 6 bases, J shed 3 bases, and the junction held 1 base outside the gene matches. Here the CDR3 DNA reads TGTGCCAGCAGAACTAGCGGGAGCTACGAGCAGTACTTC. Its translation is CASRTSGSYEQYF.